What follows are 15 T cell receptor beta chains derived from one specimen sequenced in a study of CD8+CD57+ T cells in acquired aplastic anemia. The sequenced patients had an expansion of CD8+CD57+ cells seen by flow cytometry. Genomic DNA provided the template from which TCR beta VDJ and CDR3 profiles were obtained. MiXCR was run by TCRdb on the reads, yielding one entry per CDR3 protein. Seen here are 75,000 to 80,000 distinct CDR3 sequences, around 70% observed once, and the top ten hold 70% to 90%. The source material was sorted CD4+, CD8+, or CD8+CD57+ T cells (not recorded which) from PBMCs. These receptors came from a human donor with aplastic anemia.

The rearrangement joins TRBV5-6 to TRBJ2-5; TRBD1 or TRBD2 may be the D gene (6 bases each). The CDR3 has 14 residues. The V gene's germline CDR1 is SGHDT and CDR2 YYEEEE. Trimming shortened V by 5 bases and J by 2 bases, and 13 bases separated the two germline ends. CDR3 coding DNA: TGTGCCAGCAGTCGTGGGGGGCGACAAGAGACCCAGTACTTC. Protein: CASSRGGRQETQYF.

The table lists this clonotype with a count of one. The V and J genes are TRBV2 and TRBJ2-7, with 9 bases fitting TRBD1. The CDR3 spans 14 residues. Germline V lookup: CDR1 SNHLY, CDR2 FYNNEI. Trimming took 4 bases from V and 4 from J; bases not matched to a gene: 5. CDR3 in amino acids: CASSVSGTGYEQYF. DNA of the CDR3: TGTGCCAGCAGTGTGTCCGGGACAGGGTACGAGCAGTACTTC.

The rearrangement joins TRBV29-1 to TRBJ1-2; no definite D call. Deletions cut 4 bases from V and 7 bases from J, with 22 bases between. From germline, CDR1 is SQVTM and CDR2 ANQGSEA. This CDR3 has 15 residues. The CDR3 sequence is CSVVGPTTRHSGYTF. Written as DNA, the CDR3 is TGCAGCGTTGTGGGTCCGACAACCCGACATAGTGGCTACACCTTC.

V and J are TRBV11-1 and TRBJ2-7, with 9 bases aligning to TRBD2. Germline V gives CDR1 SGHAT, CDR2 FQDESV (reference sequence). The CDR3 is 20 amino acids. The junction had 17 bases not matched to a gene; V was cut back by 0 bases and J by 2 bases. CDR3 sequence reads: CASSLAGPSVRGGRPYEQYF. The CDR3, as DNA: TGTGCCAGCAGCTTAGCTGGCCCTAGCGTGCGGGGGGGCCGACCCTACGAGCAGTACTTC.

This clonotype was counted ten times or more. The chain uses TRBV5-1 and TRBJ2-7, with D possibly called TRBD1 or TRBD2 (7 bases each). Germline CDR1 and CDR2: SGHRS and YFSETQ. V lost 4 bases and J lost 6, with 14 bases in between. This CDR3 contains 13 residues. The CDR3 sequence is CASSGRGGSEQYF. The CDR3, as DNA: TGCGCCAGCAGCGGCAGGGGGGGCTCCGAGCAGTACTTC.

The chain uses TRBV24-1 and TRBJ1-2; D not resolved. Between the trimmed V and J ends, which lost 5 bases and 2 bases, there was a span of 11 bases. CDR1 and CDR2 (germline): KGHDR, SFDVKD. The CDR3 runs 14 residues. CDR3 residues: CATSASGGNYGYTF. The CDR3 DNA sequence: TGTGCCACCAGTGCCTCAGGCGGCAACTATGGCTACACCTTC.

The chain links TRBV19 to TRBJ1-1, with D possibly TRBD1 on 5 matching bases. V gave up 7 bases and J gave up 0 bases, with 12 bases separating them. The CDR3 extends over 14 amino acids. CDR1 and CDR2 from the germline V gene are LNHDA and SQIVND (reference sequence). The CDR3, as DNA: TGTGCCAGTACCCCAGACAGAATGAACACTGAAGCTTTCTTT. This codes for CASTPDRMNTEAFF.

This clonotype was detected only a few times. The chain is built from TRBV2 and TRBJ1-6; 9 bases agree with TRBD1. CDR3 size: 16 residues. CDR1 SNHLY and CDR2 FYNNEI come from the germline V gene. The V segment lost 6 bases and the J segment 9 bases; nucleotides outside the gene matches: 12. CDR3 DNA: TGTGCCAGCAGATCCCCGGGACAGGGTCGCAGTTCACCCCTCCACTTT. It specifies CASRSPGQGRSSPLHF.

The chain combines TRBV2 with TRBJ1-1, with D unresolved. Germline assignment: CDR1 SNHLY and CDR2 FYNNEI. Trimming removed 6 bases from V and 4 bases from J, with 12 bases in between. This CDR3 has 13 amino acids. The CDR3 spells CASRELLVTEAFF. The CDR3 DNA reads TGTGCCAGCAGGGAGTTGCTGGTCACTGAAGCTTTCTTT. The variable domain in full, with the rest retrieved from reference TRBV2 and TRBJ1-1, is EPEVTQTPSHQVTQMGQEVILRCVPISNHLYFYWYRQILGQKVEFLVSFYNNEISEKSEIFDDQFSVERPDGSNFTLKIRSTKLEDSAMYFCASRELLVTEAFFGQGTRLTVV.

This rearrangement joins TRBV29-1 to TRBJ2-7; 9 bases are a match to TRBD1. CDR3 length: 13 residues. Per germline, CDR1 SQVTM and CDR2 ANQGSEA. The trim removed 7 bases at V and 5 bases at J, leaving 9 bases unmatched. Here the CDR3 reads CSALGQGGDEQYF. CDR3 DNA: TGCAGCGCCCTGGGACAGGGTGGCGACGAGCAGTACTTC.

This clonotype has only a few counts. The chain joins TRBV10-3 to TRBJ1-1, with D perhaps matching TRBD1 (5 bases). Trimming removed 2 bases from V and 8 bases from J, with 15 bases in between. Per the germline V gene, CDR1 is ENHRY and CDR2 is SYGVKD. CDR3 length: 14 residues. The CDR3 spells CAISEAVRGTEAFF. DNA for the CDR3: TGTGCCATCAGTGAGGCAGTTAGGGGAACCGAAGCTTTCTTT.

CDR3 nucleotides: TGTGCCACCAGCAGACGACCGACAGTAGGACAAATGGGGAATTCACCCCTCCACTTT. This encodes CATSRRPTVGQMGNSPLHF. V is TRBV15 and J is TRBJ1-6; D might be TRBD1 (5 bases). The germline CDR1 and CDR2 sequences are LNHNV and YYDKDF (reference sequence). Deletions cut 2 bases from V and 7 bases from J, with 24 bases between. The CDR3 totals 19 residues.

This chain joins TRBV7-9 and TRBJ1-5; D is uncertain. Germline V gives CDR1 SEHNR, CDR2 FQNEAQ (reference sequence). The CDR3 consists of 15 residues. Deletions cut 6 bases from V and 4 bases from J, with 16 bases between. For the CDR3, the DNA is TGTGCCAGCAGTTACTCGGTTACTAATAATCAGCCCCAGCATTTT. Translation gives CASSYSVTNNQPQHF.

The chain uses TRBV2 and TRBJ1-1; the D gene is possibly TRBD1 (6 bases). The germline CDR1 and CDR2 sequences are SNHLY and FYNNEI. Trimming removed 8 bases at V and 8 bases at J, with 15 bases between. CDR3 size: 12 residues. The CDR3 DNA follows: TGTGCCAGCCGCGGGGACATCTCCGAAGCTTTCTTT. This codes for CASRGDISEAFF.

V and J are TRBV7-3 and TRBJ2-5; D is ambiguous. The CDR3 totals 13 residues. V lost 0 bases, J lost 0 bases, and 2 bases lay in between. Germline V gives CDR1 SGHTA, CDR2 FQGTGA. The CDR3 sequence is CASSLTYQETQYF. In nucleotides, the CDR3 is TGTGCCAGCAGCTTAACCTACCAAGAGACCCAGTACTTC. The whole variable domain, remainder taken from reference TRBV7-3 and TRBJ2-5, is GAGVSQTPSNKVTEKGKYVELRCDPISGHTALYWYRQSLGQGPEFLIYFQGTGAADDSGLPNDRFFAVRPEGSVSTLKIQRTERGDSAVYLCASSLTYQETQYFGPGTRLLVL.